The 28 T cell receptor beta chains reported below all come from one sample, sequenced in a study of immune cell composition in non-small cell lung cancer. This table comes from immunoSEQ multiplex PCR, and its TCRdb copy is limited to in-frame clones, with some not included. The sample lists some 770 clones; around 69% were seen once. Normal lung was sampled as far from the tumour as possible, at least 3 cm. Sequenced: non-adjacent lung tissue. Receptors were obtained from a human donor with non-small cell lung cancer.

The chain uses TRBV11-1 and TRBJ2-1, with D perhaps TRBD1 (5 bases). The CDR3 runs to 14 residues. Germline V gene lookup returns CDR1 SGHAT and CDR2 FQDESV (reference sequence). V shed 0 bases and J shed 2 bases, with 5 bases lying between them. CDR3 in DNA: TGTGCCAGCAGCTTAGCAGGGGCCTACAATGAGCAGTTCTTC. It specifies CASSLAGAYNEQFF.

This clone is labeled as large. This specimen includes other DNA sequences encoding the same CDR3. The chain employs TRBV19 and TRBJ2-3, with 10 bases identical to TRBD2. This CDR3 is built from 15 residues. Germline CDR1 is LNHDA and CDR2 is SQIVND (reference sequence). Unmatched junction bases numbered 6, after V lost 7 bases and J lost 2 bases. CDR3 coding DNA: TGTGCCAGTACGGCTAGCGGGAGTAACACAGATACGCAGTATTTT. It encodes CASTASGSNTDTQYF.

CDR3 sequence: CASDPQGNEKLFF. For the CDR3, the DNA is TGTGCCAGCGACCCTCAGGGGAATGAAAAACTGTTTTTT. The V and J genes are TRBV2 and TRBJ1-4, with D maybe TRBD1 (6 bases). The CDR3 sequence is 13 residues long. Germline V gives CDR1 SNHLY, CDR2 FYNNEI. V was cut by 8 bases and J by 5 bases, with 12 bases left in between.

The chain employs TRBV6-5 and TRBJ2-2, with D hard to call. Trimming shortened V by 2 bases and J by 8 bases, and 12 bases separated the two germline ends. CDR3 size: 14 residues. From germline, CDR1 is MNHEY and CDR2 SVGAGI. The CDR3 region has the DNA TGTGCCAGCAGTTACGACTTCCCCGCAGGGGAGCTGTTTTTT. It specifies CASSYDFPAGELFF.

The genes are TRBV10-3 and TRBJ1-1; 7 nucleotides align to TRBD1. This CDR3 is built from 18 residues. Germline CDR1 is ENHRY and CDR2 is SYGVKD. V lost 4 bases and J lost 0; bases outside the gene matches: 14. CDR3 amino acids: CAISGFKGQTIVNTEAFF. CDR3 coding DNA: TGTGCCATCAGTGGTTTTAAGGGACAGACAATAGTGAACACTGAAGCTTTCTTT.

The V call is TRBV11-2, the J call TRBJ2-3, with a tentative D call TRBD2 (5 bases). Looked up from germline, CDR1 is SGHAT and CDR2 is FQNNGV. Trimming stripped 1 base from V and 3 bases from J, with 14 bases between. The CDR3 has 16 amino acids. The CDR3 DNA follows: TGTGCCAGCAGCTTAGGAGGGAGCCCTCGAACAGATACGCAGTATTTT. Translation gives CASSLGGSPRTDTQYF.

The chain is built from TRBV6-1 and TRBJ1-1; TRBD1 might be the D (6 bases). V was cut by 6 bases and J by 1 base, with 12 bases left in between. Germline values: CDR1 MNHNS, CDR2 SASEGT. This CDR3 contains 14 residues. Here the CDR3 DNA reads TGTGCCAGCAGAGAGACAGGAGCGAACACTGAAGCTTTCTTT. It is translated as CASRETGANTEAFF.

This clone was observed a single time. The CDR3 nucleotides are TGTGCCAGCAGTTGGAGCACCGGGGAGCTGTTTTTT. This translates into CASSWSTGELFF. V is TRBV7-8 and J is TRBJ2-2; D gene uncertain. The CDR3 covers 12 residues. Germline CDR1 reads SGHVS; CDR2 reads FQNEAQ. The V and J ends lost 6 bases and 4 bases respectively, with 6 bases between them.

Points on this clone: A read error may produce the germline difference seen at one junction end. The chain employs TRBV30 and TRBJ2-2, with 9 bases identical to TRBD1. This CDR3 is 14 amino acids long. Germline lookup yields CDR1 GTSNPN and CDR2 SVGIG (reference sequence). The chain's CDR3 is CAWAGTGRRRGAVF. As DNA, the CDR3 is TGTGCTTGGGCCGGGACAGGGCGTCGCCGGGGAGCTGTTTTT.

This chain connects TRBV7-8 to TRBJ2-2, with 13 positions matching TRBD2. The CDR3 sequence is 16 residues long. V lost 5 bases, J lost 4 bases, and 4 bases stayed unmatched. Germline values: CDR1 SGHVS, CDR2 FQNEAQ. CDR3: CASSPRLAGGTGELFF. CDR3 in DNA: TGTGCCAGCAGCCCAAGACTAGCGGGGGGCACCGGGGAGCTGTTTTTT.

The chain carries TRBV7-9 and TRBJ2-7; D possibly corresponds to TRBD2 (5 bases). This CDR3 contains 15 residues. With 5 bases removed from V and 6 bases from J, the gap between germline ends came to 20 bases. Germline V CDR1 and CDR2: SEHNR, FQNEAQ (reference sequence). The CDR3 coding sequence is TGTGCCAGCAGCACCAACCCTCGGACTGGCGGCGAGCAGTACTTC. Residues: CASSTNPRTGGEQYF.

This clone has only one observation. This rearrangement joins TRBV9 to TRBJ2-1; a weak D match, TRBD1 (5 bases). Trimming took 4 bases from V and 7 from J, leaving 12 bases between them. The CDR3 has 13 residues. Germline V gene sequence: CDR1 SGDLS, CDR2 YYNGEE. This CDR3 reads CASSNPQGNEQFF. For the CDR3, the DNA is TGTGCCAGCAGCAACCCGCAGGGTAATGAGCAGTTCTTC.

This chain connects TRBV19 to TRBJ2-1, with 7 bases identical to TRBD2. The CDR3 covers 14 residues. The germline CDR1 and CDR2 sequences are LNHDA and SQIVND (reference sequence). V lost 6 bases, J lost 8 bases, and 10 bases stayed unmatched. The CDR3 DNA sequence: TGTGCCAGTAGCCATGGGAGCGGGAAGGATGAGCAGTTCTTC. Translated: CASSHGSGKDEQFF. The full variable domain, its missing parts supplied by reference TRBV19 and TRBJ2-1, is DGGITQSPKYLFRKEGQNVTLSCEQNLNHDAMYWYRQDPGQGLRLIYYSQIVNDFQKGDIAEGYSVSREKKESFPLTVTSAQKNPTAFYLCASSHGSGKDEQFFGPGTRLTVL.

The chain uses TRBV11-2 and TRBJ1-1, with D uncertain. The CDR3 runs to 15 residues. With 7 bases removed from V and 0 bases from J, the gap between germline ends came to 15 bases. Germline lookup yields CDR1 SGHAT and CDR2 FQNNGV. CDR3 residues: CASNLNRDLNTEAFF. The CDR3 bases are TGTGCCAGCAACCTAAACCGGGATCTGAACACTGAAGCTTTCTTT.

The chain employs TRBV30 and TRBJ1-2; TRBD1 matches at 7 bases. CDR3 length: 15 amino acids. CDR1 is GTSNPN, CDR2 SVGIG, per germline (reference sequence). Trimming cost V 0 bases and J 5 bases; bases outside gene matches: 9. CDR3 DNA sequence: TGTGCCTGGAGTGTAGGGGGCAGCGACAGTTATGGCTACACCTTC. It codes for CAWSVGGSDSYGYTF.

This chain uses TRBV27 with TRBJ1-5, with 7 nucleotides matching TRBD1. The CDR3 sequence is 15 residues long. The germline CDR1 and CDR2 sequences are MNHEY and SMNVEV (reference sequence). The V and J ends lost 7 bases and 0 bases, in that order; junction bases with no gene match: 6. The CDR3 DNA sequence: TGTGCCAGCACCCCGACAGGGAATAGCAATCAGCCCCAGCATTTT. This translates into CASTPTGNSNQPQHF.

This clone is large in the sample. This sequence joins TRBV29-1 and TRBJ2-7; 10 bases map to TRBD1. Unmatched junction bases numbered 14, after V lost 8 bases and J lost 4 bases. CDR3 length: 15 residues. CDR1 and CDR2 (germline): SQVTM, ANQGSEA. DNA of the CDR3: TGCAGCTCGGAGATATCGACAGGGGGCCGGTACGAGCAGTACTTC. Residues: CSSEISTGGRYEQYF.

V gene TRBV6-1 combines with J gene TRBJ2-7, with TRBD1 matching 8 bases. In germline, CDR1 is MNHNS, CDR2 SASEGT. Trimming cost V 8 bases and J 5 bases; bases outside gene matches: 8. The CDR3 spans 13 residues. CDR3 in amino acids: CASVGRGLDEQYF. The CDR3 DNA sequence: TGTGCCAGCGTCGGCAGGGGGCTCGACGAGCAGTACTTC.

This chain uses TRBV5-6 with TRBJ1-1; 8 positions match TRBD1. J gave up 0 bases and V 4 bases, and 11 bases lay outside the gene matches. The germline CDR1 and CDR2 sequences are SGHDT and YYEEEE. The CDR3 sequence is 17 residues long. CDR3 loop: CASSRRGQGALNTEAFF. The CDR3 nucleotides read TGTGCCAGCAGCCGCCGCGGGCAGGGGGCTTTGAACACTGAAGCTTTCTTT. Full variable domain (rest looked up from reference TRBV5-6 and TRBJ1-1): DAGVTQSPTHLIKTRGQQVTLRCSPKSGHDTVSWYQQALGQGPQFIFQYYEEEERQRGNFPDRFSGHQFPNYSSELNVNALLLGDSALYLCASSRRGQGALNTEAFFGQGTRLTVV.

V is TRBV2 and J is TRBJ2-1, with D unclear. Trimming took off 6 bases at V and 10 bases at J, with 7 bases between the two ends. The CDR3 loop spans 10 amino acids. Germline V gives CDR1 SNHLY, CDR2 FYNNEI. As DNA, the CDR3 is TGTGCCAGCAGGGTCAGGGAGCAGTTCTTC. As protein: CASRVREQFF.

This sequence joins TRBV7-9 and TRBJ1-6; 7 bases are a match to TRBD1. Germline assignment: CDR1 SEHNR and CDR2 FQNEAQ (reference sequence). After removal of 8 bases from V and 10 bases from J, the junction contained 14 bases not matched to a gene. This CDR3 is 15 amino acids long. For the CDR3, the DNA is TGTGCCAGCTCATTGGGGACAGAAGCGCAATCACCCCTCCACTTT. As protein: CASSLGTEAQSPLHF.

The rearrangement links TRBV9 to TRBJ1-1; 7 nucleotides agree with TRBD1. The germline gives CDR1 SGDLS, CDR2 YYNGEE. This CDR3 spans 15 amino acids. The V and J ends lost 0 bases and 1 base, in that order; junction bases with no gene match: 3. This CDR3 reads CASSVGTGANTEAFF. CDR3 bases: TGTGCCAGCAGCGTAGGTACAGGGGCGAACACTGAAGCTTTCTTT.

The chain couples TRBV11-2 to TRBJ2-5; 13 bases agree with TRBD2. The CDR3 has 19 amino acids. The germline V gene encodes CDR1 SGHAT and CDR2 FQNNGV. Trimming cost V 6 bases and J 2 bases; bases outside gene matches: 15. The CDR3 DNA reads TGTGCCAGCAGACCTCTTACTAGCGGGAGGGCCGGGAGTCAAGAGACCCAGTACTTC. This translates into CASRPLTSGRAGSQETQYF.

CDR3 protein: CASSPGTGYEQYF. CDR3 nucleotides: TGTGCCAGCTCACCCGGGACAGGCTACGAGCAGTACTTC. The chain uses TRBV18 and TRBJ2-7; 8 nucleotides line up with TRBD1. Germline V CDR1 and CDR2: KGHSH, LQKENI. The CDR3 is made up of 13 amino acids. The junction had 1 base not matched to a gene; V was cut back by 3 bases and J by 3 bases. The full variable domain, completed using reference TRBV18 and TRBJ2-7, is NAGVMQNPRHLVRRRGQEARLRCSPMKGHSHVYWYRQLPEEGLKFMVYLQKENIIDESGMPKERFSAEFPKEGPSILRIQQVVRGDSAAYFCASSPGTGYEQYFGPGTRLTVT.

The CDR3 bases are TGTGCCTCCACAGGGACAGTAGGGACCGGGGAGCTGTTTTTT. It yields the protein CASTGTVGTGELFF. The chain links TRBV30 to TRBJ2-2, with TRBD1 matching over 7 bases. The V gene end was trimmed by 7 bases and the J gene end by 5 bases; junction bases not matched to a gene: 10. The CDR3 totals 14 residues. Looked up from germline, CDR1 is GTSNPN and CDR2 is SVGIG (reference sequence).

This clone was found once. This chain links TRBV9 with TRBJ1-6, with D uncertain. This CDR3 is 15 amino acids long. The V gene's germline CDR1 is SGDLS and CDR2 YYNGEE. Deletions cut 6 bases from V and 5 bases from J, with 15 bases between. The CDR3 here is CASKAGSSDNSPLHF. The CDR3 DNA sequence: TGTGCCAGCAAGGCGGGGAGCTCAGATAATTCACCCCTCCACTTT.

This chain joins TRBV27 and TRBJ1-1; D unresolved. CDR1 and CDR2 from the germline V gene are MNHEY and SMNVEV (reference sequence). There are 15 residues in the CDR3. V lost 7 bases, J lost 5 bases, and 20 bases lay in between. The CDR3: CASTPMREGWTEAFF. CDR3 DNA: TGTGCCAGCACACCTATGAGGGAGGGATGGACTGAAGCTTTCTTT.

The chain combines TRBV14 with TRBJ1-2; 8 bases map to TRBD1. CDR3 length: 16 residues. Looked up from germline, CDR1 is SGHDN and CDR2 is FVKESK. The J segment lost 7 bases and the V segment lost 0 bases, leaving 10 bases of the junction unmatched. The CDR3 region has the DNA TGTGCCAGCAGCCAAGATTGGACAGGGAGAATGATTGGCTACACCTTC. Amino acids: CASSQDWTGRMIGYTF.